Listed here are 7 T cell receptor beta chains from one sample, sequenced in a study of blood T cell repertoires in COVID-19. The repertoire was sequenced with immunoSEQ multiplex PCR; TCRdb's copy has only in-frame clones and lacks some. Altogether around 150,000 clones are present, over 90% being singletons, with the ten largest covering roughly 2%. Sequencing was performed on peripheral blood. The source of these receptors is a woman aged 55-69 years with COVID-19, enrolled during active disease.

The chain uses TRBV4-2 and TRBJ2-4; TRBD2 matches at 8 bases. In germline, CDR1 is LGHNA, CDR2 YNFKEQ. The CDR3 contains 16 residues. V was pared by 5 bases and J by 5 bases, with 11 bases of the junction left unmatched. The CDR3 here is CASSSLSRGGQNIQYF. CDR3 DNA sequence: TGTGCCAGCAGCTCCCTCTCCCGCGGGGGGCAAAACATTCAGTACTTC.

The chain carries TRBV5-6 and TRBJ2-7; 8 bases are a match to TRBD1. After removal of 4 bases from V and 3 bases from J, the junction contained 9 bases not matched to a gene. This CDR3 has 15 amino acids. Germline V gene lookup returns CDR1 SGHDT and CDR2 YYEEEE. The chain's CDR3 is CASSSAGQGLYEQYF. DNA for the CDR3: TGTGCCAGCAGCAGCGCTGGACAGGGTCTCTACGAGCAGTACTTC.

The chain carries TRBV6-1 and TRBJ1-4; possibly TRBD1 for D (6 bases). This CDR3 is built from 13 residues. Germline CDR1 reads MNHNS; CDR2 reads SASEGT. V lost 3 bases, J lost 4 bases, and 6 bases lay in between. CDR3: CASSEGHNEKLFF. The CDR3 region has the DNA TGTGCCAGCAGTGAGGGACATAATGAAAAACTGTTTTTT.

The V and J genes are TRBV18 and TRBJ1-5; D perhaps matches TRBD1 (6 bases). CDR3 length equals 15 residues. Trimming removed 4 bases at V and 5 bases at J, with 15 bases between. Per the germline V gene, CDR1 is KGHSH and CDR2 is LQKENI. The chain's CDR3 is CASSLIPGDDQPQHF. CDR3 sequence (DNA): TGTGCCAGCTCACTTATCCCAGGGGACGATCAGCCCCAGCATTTT.

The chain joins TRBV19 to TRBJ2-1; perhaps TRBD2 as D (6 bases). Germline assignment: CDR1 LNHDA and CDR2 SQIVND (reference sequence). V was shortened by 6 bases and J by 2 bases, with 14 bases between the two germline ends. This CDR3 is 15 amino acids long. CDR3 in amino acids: CASSGGRFAYNEQFF. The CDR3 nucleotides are TGTGCCAGTAGCGGGGGTCGGTTTGCCTACAATGAGCAGTTCTTC.

The CDR3 DNA follows: TGTGCTAGTGGTTTGGTGGACGGGGGTGGCTACACCTTC. It translates to CASGLVDGGGYTF. The rearrangement uses TRBV12-5 and TRBJ1-2; D possibly corresponds to TRBD1 (5 bases). The CDR3 loop spans 13 amino acids. Germline V gene data show CDR1 as LGHNT and CDR2 as FRNRAP. Trimming stripped 0 bases from V and 7 bases from J, with 9 bases between. Using reference TRBV12-5 and TRBJ1-2 for the parts outside the CDR3, the full variable domain is DARVTQTPRHKVTEMGQEVTMRCQPILGHNTVFWYRQTMMQGLELLAYFRNRAPLDDSGMPKDRFSAEMPDATLATLKIQPSEPRDSAVYFCASGLVDGGGYTFGSGTRLTVV.

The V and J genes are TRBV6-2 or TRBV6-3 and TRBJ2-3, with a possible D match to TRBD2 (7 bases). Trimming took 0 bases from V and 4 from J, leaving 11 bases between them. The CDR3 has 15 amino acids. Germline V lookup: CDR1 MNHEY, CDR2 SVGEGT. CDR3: CASSYSLRGPDTQYF. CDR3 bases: TGTGCCAGCAGTTACTCTTTGCGGGGGCCAGATACGCAGTATTTT.